The clone carrying this T cell receptor beta chain was seen a handful of times. This sample includes further DNA sequences coding for the same CDR3. Clones were sequenced by immunoSEQ multiplex PCR, and TCRdb holds only the in-frame ones, with some missing. The repertoire holds about 200,000 clones, with around 72% as singletons. The CDR3 has 13 residues. From germline, CDR1 is MNHEY and CDR2 SVGAGI. Trimming cost V 2 bases and J 0 bases, with 5 bases left between them. This sample is drawn from a study of cytotoxic CD8 clonotypes in ibrutinib-treated CLL. Sequences were derived from PBMCs, sampled after 24 months of ibrutinib treatment. This sequence joins TRBV6-5 and TRBJ2-7, with a possible D match to TRBD2 (5 bases). The TCR was taken from a human donor with chronic lymphocytic leukemia. CDR3 in amino acids: CASSYRDSYEQYF. The CDR3 bases are TGTGCCAGCAGTTACCGGGACTCCTACGAGCAGTACTTC.